This entry is about one T cell receptor beta chain. As yet, its antigen is unknown. TCRdb's table, derived via immunoSEQ multiplex PCR, lists solely in-frame clones and lacks some. The sample has tens of thousands of clones, roughly 89% seen once. The V gene's germline CDR1 is SGHVS and CDR2 FNYEAQ. Trimming took 3 bases from V and 5 from J, leaving 9 bases between them. The CDR3 runs 13 residues. These data belong to a study of cytomegalovirus exposure and HLA in healthy donors. Study context: The roughly 110 validation repertoires were produced on the same platform as the roughly 660 repertoires of the first cohort. This was reported in a later analysis. Study findings and constraints: That first-cohort TCR clusters tended to co-occur in the 130 or so validation repertoires was found in a later analysis. Both high specificity and high sensitivity reportedly marked the classifier's diagnosis of cytomegalovirus status.

The genes are TRBV7-6 and TRBJ2-3; D ambiguous. This clonotype was sampled from a woman in her late teens or twenties in good health and CMV-seropositive. Sequenced sample: PBMCs. CDR3 in DNA: TGTGCCAGCAGCTTGGGCCAGCAAGATACGCAGTATTTT. Protein sequence: CASSLGQQDTQYF.